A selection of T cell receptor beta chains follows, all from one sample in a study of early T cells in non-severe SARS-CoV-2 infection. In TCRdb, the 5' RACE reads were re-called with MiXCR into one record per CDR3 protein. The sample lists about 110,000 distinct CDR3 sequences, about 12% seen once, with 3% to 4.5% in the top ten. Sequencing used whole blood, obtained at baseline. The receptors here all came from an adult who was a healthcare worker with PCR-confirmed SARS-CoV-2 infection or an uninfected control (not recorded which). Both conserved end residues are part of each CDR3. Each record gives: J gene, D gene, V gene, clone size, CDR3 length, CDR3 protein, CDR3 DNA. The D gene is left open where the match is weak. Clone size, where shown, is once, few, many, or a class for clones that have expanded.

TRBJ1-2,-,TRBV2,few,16,CASSEWGKTPIYGYTF,TGTGCCAGCAGTGAATGGGGAAAGACACCGATCTATGGCTACACCTTC
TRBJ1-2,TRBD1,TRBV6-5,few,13,CASSAQGNYGYTF,TGTGCCAGCAGTGCACAGGGGAACTATGGCTACACCTTC
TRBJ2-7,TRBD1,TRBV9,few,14,CASSVQQGMYEQYF,TGTGCCAGCAGCGTCCAACAGGGGATGTACGAGCAGTACTTC
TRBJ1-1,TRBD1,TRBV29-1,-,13,CSAGDSPNTEAFF,TGCAGCGCCGGGGACAGCCCAAACACTGAAGCTTTCTTT
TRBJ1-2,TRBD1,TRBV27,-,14,CASRGTGVNYGYTF,TGTGCCAGCAGGGGGACAGGGGTAAACTATGGCTACACCTTC
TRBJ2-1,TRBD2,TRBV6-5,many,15,CASSYGLAGVNEQFF,TGTGCCAGCAGCTACGGACTAGCGGGGGTCAATGAGCAGTTCTTC
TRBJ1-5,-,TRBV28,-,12,CASRTKDQPQHF,TGTGCCAGCAGGACAAAAGATCAGCCCCAGCATTTT
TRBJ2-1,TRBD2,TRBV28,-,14,CASTLWASGGAQFF,TGTGCCAGCACCCTCTGGGCGAGCGGGGGAGCGCAGTTCTTC
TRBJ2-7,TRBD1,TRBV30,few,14,CAWRSRTGDYEQYF,TGTGCCTGGAGGTCTCGCACAGGGGATTACGAGCAGTACTTC
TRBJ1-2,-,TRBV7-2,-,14,CASSLDGTNYGYTF,TGTGCCAGCAGCTTAGACGGGACAAACTATGGCTACACCTTC
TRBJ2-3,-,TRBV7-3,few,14,CASSLMESSDTQYF,TGTGCCAGCAGCTTAATGGAGTCCTCGGATACGCAGTATTTT
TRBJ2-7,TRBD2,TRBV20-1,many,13,CSARGSGRGEQYF,TGCAGTGCTAGAGGTAGCGGGAGGGGCGAGCAGTACTTC
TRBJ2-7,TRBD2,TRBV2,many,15,CASSERGLAAYEQYF,TGTGCCAGCAGTGAGCGGGGACTAGCGGCTTACGAGCAGTACTTC
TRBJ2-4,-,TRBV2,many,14,CASGRPSSKNIQYF,TGTGCCAGCGGCAGGCCTTCCTCCAAAAACATTCAGTACTTC
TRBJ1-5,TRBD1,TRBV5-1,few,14,CASSSGQGNQPQHF,TGCGCCAGCAGCTCCGGACAGGGCAATCAGCCCCAGCATTTT
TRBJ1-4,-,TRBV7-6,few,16,CASSPLAGVTNEKLFF,TGTGCCAGCAGCCCTCTAGCCGGGGTAACTAATGAAAAACTGTTTTTT
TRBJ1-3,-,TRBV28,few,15,CASHSSGAKENTIYF,TGTGCCAGCCATAGCTCAGGGGCGAAAGAAAACACCATATATTTT
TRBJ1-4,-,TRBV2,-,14,CASRAQPNNEKLFF,TGTGCCAGCAGGGCACAACCCAACAATGAAAAACTGTTTTTT
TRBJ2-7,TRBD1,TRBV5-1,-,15,CASSFGQGATYEQYF,TGCGCCAGCAGCTTTGGGCAGGGGGCGACCTACGAGCAGTACTTC
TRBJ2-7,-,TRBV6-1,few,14,CASSEVAVTYEQYF,TGTGCCAGCAGTGAAGTAGCCGTAACCTACGAGCAGTACTTC
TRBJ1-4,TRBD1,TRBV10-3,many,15,CAISDDREEGEKLFF,TGTGCCATCAGTGACGACAGGGAGGAAGGGGAAAAACTGTTTTTT
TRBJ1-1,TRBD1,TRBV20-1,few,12,CSAFHRGTEAFF,TGCAGTGCTTTTCACAGGGGAACTGAAGCTTTCTTT
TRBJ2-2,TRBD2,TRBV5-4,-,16,CASSLVSAGGTGELFF,TGTGCCAGCAGCTTGGTATCCGCGGGGGGCACCGGGGAGCTGTTTTTT
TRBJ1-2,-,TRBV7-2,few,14,CASSPFRGAGGYTF,TGTGCCAGCAGCCCTTTTAGGGGGGCTGGGGGCTACACCTTC
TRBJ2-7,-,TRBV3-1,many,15,CASSQVLVSPGEQYF,TGTGCCAGCAGCCAAGTCTTGGTAAGCCCGGGGGAGCAGTACTTC
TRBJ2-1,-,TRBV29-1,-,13,CSPQERSSDEQFF,TGCAGCCCACAGGAGAGGAGCAGCGATGAGCAGTTCTTC
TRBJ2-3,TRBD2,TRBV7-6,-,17,CASSPFIAGAETDTQYF,TGTGCCAGCAGCCCCTTCATAGCGGGGGCGGAGACAGATACGCAGTATTTT
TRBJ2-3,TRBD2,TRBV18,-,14,CASSPLRLADTQYF,TGTGCCAGCTCACCCCTCAGACTAGCGGATACGCAGTATTTT
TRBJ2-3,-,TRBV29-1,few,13,CSVARTVTDTQYF,TGCAGCGTTGCTCGGACGGTCACAGATACGCAGTATTTT
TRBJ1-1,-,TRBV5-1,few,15,CASSPITRQHTEAFF,TGCGCCAGCAGCCCCATCACGAGACAGCACACTGAAGCTTTCTTT
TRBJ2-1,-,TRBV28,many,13,CASSPPSYNEQFF,TGTGCCAGCAGTCCACCTTCCTACAATGAGCAGTTCTTC
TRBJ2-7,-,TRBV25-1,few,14,CASSFDRTAYEQYF,TGTGCCAGCAGTTTTGACAGGACAGCATACGAGCAGTACTTC
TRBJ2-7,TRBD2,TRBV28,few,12,CASSSGGYEQYF,TGTGCCAGCAGTTCCGGGGGGTACGAGCAGTACTTC
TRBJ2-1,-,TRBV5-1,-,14,CASSLVNEYNEQFF,TGCGCCAGCAGCTTAGTGAACGAATACAATGAGCAGTTCTTC
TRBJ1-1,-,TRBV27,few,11,CASSGRTEAFF,TGTGCCAGCTCTGGGAGGACTGAAGCTTTCTTT
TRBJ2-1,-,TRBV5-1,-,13,CASSHGGSNEQFF,TGCGCCAGCAGTCATGGGGGCTCCAATGAGCAGTTCTTC
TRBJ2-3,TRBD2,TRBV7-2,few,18,CASTLRSSGGASTDTQYF,TGTGCCAGCACCCTTCGGTCTAGCGGGGGGGCTAGCACAGATACGCAGTATTTT
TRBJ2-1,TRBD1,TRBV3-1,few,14,CASSQGRTGNEQFF,TGTGCCAGCAGCCAGGGACGGACAGGGAATGAGCAGTTCTTC
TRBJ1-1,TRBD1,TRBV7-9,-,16,CASSLDHGQGNPEAFF,TGTGCCAGCAGCTTAGACCACGGACAGGGGAACCCTGAAGCTTTCTTT
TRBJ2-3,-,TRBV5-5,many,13,CASRYGATDTQYF,TGTGCCAGCAGATACGGGGCAACAGATACGCAGTATTTT
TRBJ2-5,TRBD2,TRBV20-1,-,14,CSAEVGTTQETQYF,TGCAGTGCCGAGGTCGGGACTACCCAAGAGACCCAGTACTTC
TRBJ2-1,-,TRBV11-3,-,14,CASSLSGAYNEQFF,TGTGCCAGCAGCTTATCGGGAGCCTACAATGAGCAGTTCTTC
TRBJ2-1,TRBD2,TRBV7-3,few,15,CASSPTSDSYNEQFF,TGTGCCAGCAGCCCGACTAGCGACTCCTACAATGAGCAGTTCTTC
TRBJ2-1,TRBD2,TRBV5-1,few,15,CASSPTSGGHNEQFF,TGCGCCAGCAGCCCCACTAGCGGGGGACACAATGAGCAGTTCTTC
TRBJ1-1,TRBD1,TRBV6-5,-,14,CASRRQGADTEAFF,TGTGCCAGCAGAAGACAGGGGGCGGACACTGAAGCTTTCTTT
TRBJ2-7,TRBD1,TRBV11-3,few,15,CASSLGQGSSYEQYF,TGTGCCAGCAGCTTAGGACAGGGAAGCTCCTACGAGCAGTACTTC
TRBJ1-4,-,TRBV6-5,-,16,CASSYSRATFDEKLFF,TGTGCCAGCAGTTACAGCCGGGCTACTTTCGATGAAAAACTGTTTTTT
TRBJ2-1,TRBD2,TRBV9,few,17,CASSPPSGGPTYNEQFF,TGTGCCAGCAGCCCACCCAGCGGGGGACCTACCTACAATGAGCAGTTCTTC
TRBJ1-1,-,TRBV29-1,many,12,CSVSGMNTEAFF,TGCAGCGTCTCAGGGATGAACACTGAAGCTTTCTTT
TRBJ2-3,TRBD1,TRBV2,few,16,CASSDPTGMSTDTQYF,TGTGCCAGCAGTGACCCGACAGGGATGAGCACAGATACGCAGTATTTT
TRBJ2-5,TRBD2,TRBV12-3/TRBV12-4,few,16,CASSSTSGGHQETQYF,TGTGCCAGCAGTTCTACTAGCGGGGGGCACCAAGAGACCCAGTACTTC
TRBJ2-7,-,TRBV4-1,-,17,CASSQGPPGRGTYEQYF,TGCGCCAGCAGCCAAGGGCCTCCCGGACGGGGAACCTACGAGCAGTACTTC
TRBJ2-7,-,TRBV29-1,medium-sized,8,CSVGEGYF,TGCAGCGTTGGAGAGGGGTACTTC
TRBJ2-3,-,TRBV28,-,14,CASSLGGKTDTQYF,TGTGCCAGCAGTTTGGGCGGGAAGACAGATACGCAGTATTTT